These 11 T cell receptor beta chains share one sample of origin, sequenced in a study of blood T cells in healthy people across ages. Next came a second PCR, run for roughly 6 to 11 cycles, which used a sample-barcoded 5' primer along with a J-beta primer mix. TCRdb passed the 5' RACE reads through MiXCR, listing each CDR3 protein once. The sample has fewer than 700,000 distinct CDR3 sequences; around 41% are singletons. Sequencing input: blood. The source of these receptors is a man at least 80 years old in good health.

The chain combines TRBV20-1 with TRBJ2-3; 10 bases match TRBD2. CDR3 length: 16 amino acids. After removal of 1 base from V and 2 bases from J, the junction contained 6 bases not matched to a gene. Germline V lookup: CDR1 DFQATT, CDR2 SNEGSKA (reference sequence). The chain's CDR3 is CSARVMTSGYTDTQYF. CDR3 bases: TGCAGTGCTAGAGTGATGACTAGCGGGTACACAGATACGCAGTATTTT.

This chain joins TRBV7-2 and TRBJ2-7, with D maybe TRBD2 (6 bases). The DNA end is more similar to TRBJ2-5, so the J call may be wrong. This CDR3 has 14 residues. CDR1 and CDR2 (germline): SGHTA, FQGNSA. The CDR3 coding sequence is TGTGCCAGCAGCGTAGTTTCAGGGAGGGAGACCCAGTACTTC. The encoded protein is CASSVVSGRETQYF.

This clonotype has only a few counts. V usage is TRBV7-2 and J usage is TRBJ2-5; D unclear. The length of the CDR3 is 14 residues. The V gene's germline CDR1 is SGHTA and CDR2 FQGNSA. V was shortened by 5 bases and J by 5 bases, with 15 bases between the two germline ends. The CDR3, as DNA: TGTGCCAGCAGCCCACGGACGATGAGTGAGACCCAGTACTTC. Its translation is CASSPRTMSETQYF.

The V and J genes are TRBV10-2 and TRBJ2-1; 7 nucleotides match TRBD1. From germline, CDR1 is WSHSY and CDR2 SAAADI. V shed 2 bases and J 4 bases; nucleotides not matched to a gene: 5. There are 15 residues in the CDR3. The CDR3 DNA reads TGCGCCAGCAGTGAGGAGACAGGGATTTACAATGAGCAGTTCTTC. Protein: CASSEETGIYNEQFF.

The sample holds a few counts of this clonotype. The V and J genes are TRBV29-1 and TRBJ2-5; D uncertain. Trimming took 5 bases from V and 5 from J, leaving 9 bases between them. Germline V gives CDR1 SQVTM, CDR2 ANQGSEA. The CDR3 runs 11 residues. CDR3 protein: CSVLGGETQYF. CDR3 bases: TGCAGCGTTTTGGGTGGGGAGACCCAGTACTTC.

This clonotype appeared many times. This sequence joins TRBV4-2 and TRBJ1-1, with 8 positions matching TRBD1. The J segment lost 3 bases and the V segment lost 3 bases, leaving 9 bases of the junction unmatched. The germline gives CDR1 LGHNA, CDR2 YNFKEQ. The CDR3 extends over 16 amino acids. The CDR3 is CASSHATGQGYTEAFF. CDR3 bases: TGTGCCAGCAGCCACGCTACCGGACAGGGTTACACTGAAGCTTTCTTT.

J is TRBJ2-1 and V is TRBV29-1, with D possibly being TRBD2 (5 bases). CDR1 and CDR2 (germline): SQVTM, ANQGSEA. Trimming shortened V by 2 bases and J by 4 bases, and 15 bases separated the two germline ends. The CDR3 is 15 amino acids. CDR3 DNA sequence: TGCAGCGTTGAACACGAGGGTCTCGCGTACAATGAGCAGTTCTTC. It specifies CSVEHEGLAYNEQFF.

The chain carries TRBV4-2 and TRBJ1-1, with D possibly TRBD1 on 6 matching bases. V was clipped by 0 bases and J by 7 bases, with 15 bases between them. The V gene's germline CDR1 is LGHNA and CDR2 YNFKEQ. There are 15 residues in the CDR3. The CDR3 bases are TGTGCCAGCAGCCAAGATCTTGGAGGACAGATTGAAGCTTTCTTT. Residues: CASSQDLGGQIEAFF.

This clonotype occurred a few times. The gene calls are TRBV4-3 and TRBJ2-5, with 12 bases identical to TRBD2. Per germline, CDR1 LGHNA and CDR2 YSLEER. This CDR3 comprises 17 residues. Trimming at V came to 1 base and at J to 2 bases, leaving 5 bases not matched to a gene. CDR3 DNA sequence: TGCGCCAGCAGCCAAGCTGTGACTAGCGGGGGACAAGAGACCCAGTACTTC. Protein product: CASSQAVTSGGQETQYF.

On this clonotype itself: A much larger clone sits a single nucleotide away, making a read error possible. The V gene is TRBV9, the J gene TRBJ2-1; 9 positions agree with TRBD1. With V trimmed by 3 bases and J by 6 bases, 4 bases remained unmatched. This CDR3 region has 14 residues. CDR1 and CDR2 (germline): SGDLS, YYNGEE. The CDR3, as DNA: TGTGCCAGCAGCGATCCGGGACAGGGCAATGAGCAGTTCTTC. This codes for CASSDPGQGNEQFF.

The CDR3 nucleotides are TGTGCCAGCAGCTCGGGGACAACTCGGGGAGAGACCCAGTACTTC. As protein: CASSSGTTRGETQYF. The chain carries TRBV7-2 and TRBJ2-5, with D perhaps matching TRBD1 (6 bases). CDR1 is SGHTA, CDR2 FQGNSA, per germline. The CDR3 loop spans 15 amino acids. V lost 4 bases and J 4 bases, leaving 16 bases between the germline ends.